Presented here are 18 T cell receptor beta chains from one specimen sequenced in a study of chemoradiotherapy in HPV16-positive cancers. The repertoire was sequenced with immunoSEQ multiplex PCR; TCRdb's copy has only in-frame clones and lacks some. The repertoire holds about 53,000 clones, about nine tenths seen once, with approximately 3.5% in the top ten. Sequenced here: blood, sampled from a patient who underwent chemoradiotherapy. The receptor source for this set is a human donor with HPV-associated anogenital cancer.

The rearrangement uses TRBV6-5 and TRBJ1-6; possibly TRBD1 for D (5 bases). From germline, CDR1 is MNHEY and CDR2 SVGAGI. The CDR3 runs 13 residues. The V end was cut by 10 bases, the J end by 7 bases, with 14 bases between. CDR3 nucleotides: TGTGCCACCCTCCGGGGGAGGAATTCACCCCTCCACTTT. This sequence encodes CATLRGRNSPLHF.

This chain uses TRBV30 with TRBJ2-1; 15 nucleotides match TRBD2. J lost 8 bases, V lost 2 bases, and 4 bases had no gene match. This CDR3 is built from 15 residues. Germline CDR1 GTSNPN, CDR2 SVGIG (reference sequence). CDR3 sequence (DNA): TGTGCCTGGAGTCGGACTAGCGGGGGGGTCGATGAGCAGTTCTTC. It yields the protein CAWSRTSGGVDEQFF.

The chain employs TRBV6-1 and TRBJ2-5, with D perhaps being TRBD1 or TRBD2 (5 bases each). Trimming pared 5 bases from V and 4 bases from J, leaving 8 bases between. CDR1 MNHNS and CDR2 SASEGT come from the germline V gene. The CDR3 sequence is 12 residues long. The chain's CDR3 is CASSKGRETQYF. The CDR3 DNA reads TGTGCCAGCAGTAAGGGGAGAGAGACCCAGTACTTC.

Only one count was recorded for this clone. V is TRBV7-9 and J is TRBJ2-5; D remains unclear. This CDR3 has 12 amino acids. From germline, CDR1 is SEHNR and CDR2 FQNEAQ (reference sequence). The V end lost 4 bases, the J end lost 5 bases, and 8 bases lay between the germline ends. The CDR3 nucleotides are TGTGCCAGCAGCTCTTTTGAGGAGACCCAGTACTTC. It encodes CASSSFEETQYF.

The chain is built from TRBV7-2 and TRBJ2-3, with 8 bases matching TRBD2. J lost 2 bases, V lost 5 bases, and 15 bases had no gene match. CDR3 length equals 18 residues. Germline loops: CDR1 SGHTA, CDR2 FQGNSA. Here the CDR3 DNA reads TGTGCCAGCAGCCCCAGGGGTTCGGGGGGGGCTACCACAGATACGCAGTATTTT. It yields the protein CASSPRGSGGATTDTQYF.

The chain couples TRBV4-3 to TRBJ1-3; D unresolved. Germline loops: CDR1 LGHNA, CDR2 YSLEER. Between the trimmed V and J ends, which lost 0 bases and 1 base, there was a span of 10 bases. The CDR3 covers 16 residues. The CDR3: CASSQDLPGSGNTIYF. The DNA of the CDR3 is TGCGCCAGCAGCCAAGATTTACCCGGTTCTGGAAACACCATATATTTT.

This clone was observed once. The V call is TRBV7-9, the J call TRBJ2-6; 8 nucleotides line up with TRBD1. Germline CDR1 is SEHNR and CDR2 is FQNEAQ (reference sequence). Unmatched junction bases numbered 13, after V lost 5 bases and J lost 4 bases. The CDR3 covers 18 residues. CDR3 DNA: TGTGCCAGCAGCGAAGGACAGGGAATATCGGTCGGGGCCAACGTCCTGACTTTC. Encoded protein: CASSEGQGISVGANVLTF.

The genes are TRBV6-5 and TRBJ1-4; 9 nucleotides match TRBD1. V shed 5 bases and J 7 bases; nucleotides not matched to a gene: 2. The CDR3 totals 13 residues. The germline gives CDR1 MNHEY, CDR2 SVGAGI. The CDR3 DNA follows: TGTGCCAGCAGTCCGGACAGGGGTGAAAAACTGTTTTTT. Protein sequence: CASSPDRGEKLFF.

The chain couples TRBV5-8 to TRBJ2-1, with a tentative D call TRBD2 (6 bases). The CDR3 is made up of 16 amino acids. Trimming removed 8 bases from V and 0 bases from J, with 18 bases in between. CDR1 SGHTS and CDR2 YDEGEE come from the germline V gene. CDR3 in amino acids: CARSSSGSGSYNEQFF. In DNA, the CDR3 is TGTGCCAGGAGCAGTAGCGGATCGGGCTCCTACAATGAGCAGTTCTTC.

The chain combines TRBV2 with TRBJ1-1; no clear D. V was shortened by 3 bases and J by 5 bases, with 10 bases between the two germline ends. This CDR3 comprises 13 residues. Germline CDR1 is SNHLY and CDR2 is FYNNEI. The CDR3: CASSDEGWTEAFF. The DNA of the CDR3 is TGTGCCAGCAGTGACGAGGGATGGACTGAAGCTTTCTTT.

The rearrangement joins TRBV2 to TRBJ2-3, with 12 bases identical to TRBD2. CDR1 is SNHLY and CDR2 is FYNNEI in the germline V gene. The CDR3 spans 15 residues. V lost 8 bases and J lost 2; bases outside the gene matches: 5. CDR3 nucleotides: TGTGCCAGCTCTCCTAGCGGGAGGGACACAGATACGCAGTATTTT. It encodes CASSPSGRDTDTQYF.

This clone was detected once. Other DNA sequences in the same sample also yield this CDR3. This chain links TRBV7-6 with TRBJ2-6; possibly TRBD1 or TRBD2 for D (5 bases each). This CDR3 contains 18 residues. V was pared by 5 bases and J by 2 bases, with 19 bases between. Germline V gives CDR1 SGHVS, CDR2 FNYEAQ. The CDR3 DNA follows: TGTGCCAGCAGCCCAACGACGGGGCGGCGAACTGGGGCCAACGTCCTGACTTTC. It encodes CASSPTTGRRTGANVLTF.

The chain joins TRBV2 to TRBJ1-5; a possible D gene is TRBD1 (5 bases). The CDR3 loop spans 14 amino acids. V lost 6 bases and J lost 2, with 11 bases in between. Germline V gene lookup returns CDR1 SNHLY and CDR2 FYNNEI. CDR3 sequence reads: CASRVGDGNQPQHF. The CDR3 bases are TGTGCCAGCAGGGTAGGGGACGGCAATCAGCCCCAGCATTTT.

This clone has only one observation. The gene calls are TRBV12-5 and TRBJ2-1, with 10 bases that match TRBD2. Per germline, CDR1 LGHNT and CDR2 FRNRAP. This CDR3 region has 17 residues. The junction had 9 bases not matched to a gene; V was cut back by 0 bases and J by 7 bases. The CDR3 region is CASGLVGLAGEGNEQFF. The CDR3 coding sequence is TGTGCTAGTGGTTTGGTAGGGCTAGCGGGGGAGGGGAATGAGCAGTTCTTC.

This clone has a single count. This CDR3 reads CASSILGTRDNEQFF. The CDR3 DNA sequence: TGTGCCAGTAGTATCTTAGGGACTAGGGATAATGAGCAGTTCTTC. V is TRBV19 and J is TRBJ2-1; 8 bases line up with TRBD2. The ends lost 3 bases at V and 7 bases at J; junction bases unmatched: 8. The CDR3 runs to 15 residues. Looked up from germline, CDR1 is LNHDA and CDR2 is SQIVND (reference sequence).

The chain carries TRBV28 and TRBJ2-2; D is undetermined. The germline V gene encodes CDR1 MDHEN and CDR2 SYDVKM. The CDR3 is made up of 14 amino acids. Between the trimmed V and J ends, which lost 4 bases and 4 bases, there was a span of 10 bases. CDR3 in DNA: TGTGCCAGCAGTTCCGGATCGGTCACCGGGGAGCTGTTTTTT. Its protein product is CASSSGSVTGELFF.

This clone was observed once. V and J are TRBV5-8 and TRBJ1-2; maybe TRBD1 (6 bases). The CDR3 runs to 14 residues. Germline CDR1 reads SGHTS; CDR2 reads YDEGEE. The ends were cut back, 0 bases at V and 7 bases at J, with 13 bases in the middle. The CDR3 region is CASSLERGRGGYTF. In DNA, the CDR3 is TGTGCCAGCAGCTTGGAGCGGGGGCGAGGTGGCTACACCTTC.

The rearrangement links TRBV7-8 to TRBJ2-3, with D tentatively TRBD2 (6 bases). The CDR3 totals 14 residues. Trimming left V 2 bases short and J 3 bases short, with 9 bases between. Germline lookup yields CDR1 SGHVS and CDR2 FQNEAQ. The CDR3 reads CASSLRGITDTQYF. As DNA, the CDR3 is TGTGCCAGCAGCTTACGCGGGATAACAGATACGCAGTATTTT.